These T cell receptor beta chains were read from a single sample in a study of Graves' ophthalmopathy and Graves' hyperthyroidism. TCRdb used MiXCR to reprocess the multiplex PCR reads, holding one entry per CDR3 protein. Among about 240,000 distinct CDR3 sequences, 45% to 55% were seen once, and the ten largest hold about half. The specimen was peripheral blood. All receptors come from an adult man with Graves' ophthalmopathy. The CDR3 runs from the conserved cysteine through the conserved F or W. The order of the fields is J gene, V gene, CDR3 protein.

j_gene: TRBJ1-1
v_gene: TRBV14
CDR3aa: CARRVEDSNTEAFF

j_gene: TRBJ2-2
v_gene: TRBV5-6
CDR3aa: CASIRGGNGELFF

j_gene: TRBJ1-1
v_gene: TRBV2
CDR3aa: CASSNGRGSTEAFF

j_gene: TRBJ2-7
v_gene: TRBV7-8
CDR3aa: CANSPGPYYEQYF

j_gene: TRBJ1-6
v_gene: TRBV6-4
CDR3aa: CASSAGQGGSPLHF

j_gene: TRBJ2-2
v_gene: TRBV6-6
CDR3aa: CASSYSLTTGELFF

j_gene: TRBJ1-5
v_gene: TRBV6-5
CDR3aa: CASGPGLSKPQHF

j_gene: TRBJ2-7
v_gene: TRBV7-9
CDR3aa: CASSPGRLNEQYF

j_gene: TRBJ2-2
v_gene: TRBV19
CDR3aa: CASSMWFQGGGELFF

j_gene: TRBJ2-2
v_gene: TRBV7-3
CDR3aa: CASSRSANTGELFF

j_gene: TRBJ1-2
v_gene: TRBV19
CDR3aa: CASSFTMGHYTF

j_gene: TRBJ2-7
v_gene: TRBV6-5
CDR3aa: CASRLADNSYEQYF

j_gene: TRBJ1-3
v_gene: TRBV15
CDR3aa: CATSRDQGAGNTIYF

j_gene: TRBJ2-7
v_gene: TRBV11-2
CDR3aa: CASSSWTGGDEQYF

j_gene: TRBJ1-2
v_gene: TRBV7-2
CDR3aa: CASGTFISDGYTF

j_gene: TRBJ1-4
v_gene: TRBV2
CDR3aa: CASSLGKATNEKLFF

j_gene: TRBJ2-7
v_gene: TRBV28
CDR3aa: CASKYRAPYEQYF

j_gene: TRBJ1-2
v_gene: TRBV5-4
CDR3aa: CASSLGSLDYGYTF

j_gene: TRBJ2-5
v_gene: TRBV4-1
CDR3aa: CASSQDRGGPETQYF

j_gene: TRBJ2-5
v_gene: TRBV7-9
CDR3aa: CASSPTSAAETQYF

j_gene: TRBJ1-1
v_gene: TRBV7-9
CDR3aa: CASSFSGLLGEAEAFF

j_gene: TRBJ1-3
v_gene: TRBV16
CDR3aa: CASSRNRTSSGNTIYF

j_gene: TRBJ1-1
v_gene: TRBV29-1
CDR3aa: CSSLGRGKAFF

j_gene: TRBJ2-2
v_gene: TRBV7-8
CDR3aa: CASSFQGVGGELFF

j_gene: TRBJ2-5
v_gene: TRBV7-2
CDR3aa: CASSFRTSGGWETQYF

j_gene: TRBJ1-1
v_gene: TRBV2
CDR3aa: CASRDRALTEAFF

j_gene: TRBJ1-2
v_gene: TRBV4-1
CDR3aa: CASSKSGASYGYTF

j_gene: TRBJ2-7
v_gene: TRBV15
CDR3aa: CATSPGQLSYEQYF

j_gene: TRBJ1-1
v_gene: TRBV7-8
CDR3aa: CASSVEGWDRHRRNTEAFF

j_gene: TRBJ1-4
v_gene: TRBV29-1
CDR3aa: CSVGAGGSNEKLFF